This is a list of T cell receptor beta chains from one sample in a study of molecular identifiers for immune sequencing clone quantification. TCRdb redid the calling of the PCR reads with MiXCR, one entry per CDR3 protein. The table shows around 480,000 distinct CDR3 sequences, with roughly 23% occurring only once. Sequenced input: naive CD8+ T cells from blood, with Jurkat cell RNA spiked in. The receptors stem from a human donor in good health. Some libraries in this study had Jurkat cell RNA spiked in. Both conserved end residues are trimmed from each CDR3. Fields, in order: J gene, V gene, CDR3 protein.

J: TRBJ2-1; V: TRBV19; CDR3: ASSNSGGGSYNEQF
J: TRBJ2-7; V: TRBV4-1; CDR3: ASSQHGQGGFYEQY
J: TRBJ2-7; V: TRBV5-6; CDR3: ASSKYPGPPYEQY
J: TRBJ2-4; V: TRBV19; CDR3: ASSIDIKNIQY
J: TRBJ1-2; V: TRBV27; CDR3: ASSFYPEGYGYT
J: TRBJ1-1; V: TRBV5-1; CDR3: ASSSGTGGAFNTEAF
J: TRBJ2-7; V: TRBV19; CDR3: ASSIDPTLRGPYEQY
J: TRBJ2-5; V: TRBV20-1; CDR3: SAAGYMDGKETQY
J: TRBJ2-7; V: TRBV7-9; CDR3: ASSLGQTPYEQY
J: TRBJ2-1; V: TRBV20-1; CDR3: SARDSFGEQF
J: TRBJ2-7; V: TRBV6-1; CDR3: ASSEGRVSYEQY
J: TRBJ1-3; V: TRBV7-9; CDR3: ASSYGQGHVNTIY
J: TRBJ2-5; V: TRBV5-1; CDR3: ASSLGQTQGTQY
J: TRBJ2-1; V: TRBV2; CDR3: ASSEGPQYNEQL
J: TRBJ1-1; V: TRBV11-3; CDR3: ASSLDPGGEAF
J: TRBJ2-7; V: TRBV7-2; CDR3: ASSLHPGLGGNEQY
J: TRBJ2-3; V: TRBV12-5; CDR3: ASGSGQGTDTQY
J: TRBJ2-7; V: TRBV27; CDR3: ASSFGKGSSYEQY
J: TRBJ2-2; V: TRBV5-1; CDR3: ASRTRGENTGELF
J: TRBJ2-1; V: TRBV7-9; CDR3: ASSETGTPIYNEQF
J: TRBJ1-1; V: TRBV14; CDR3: ASSQSWDRWGPNTEAF
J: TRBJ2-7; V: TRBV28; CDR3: ASSLRDSGYEQY
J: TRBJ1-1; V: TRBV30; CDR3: AWSRGSGNTEAF
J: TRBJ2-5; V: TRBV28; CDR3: ASSFWSGQETQY
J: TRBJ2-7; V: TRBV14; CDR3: ASSQALDVRDGQY
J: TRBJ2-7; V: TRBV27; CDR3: ASSFFPGSEQY
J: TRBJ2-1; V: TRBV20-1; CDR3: SATPGLANYNEQF
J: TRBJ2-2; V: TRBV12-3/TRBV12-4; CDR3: ASSPGNGELF
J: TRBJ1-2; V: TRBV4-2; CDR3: ASSQFFEGLDGYT
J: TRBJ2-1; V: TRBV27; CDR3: ASSFMPVSSYNEQF